The rows below give T cell receptor beta chains drawn from one sample of a study of regulatory T cells in long-lasting Graves disease. TCRdb re-analysed the multiplex PCR reads in MiXCR, keeping a single row per CDR3 protein. The sample contains a few hundred thousand distinct CDR3 sequences, about 20% of which appear only once. This sample was also put to use in a study of T cells in Graves' hyperthyroidism and ophthalmopathy.

The sequencing used peripheral blood mononuclear cells (PBMCs), collected at new diagnosis, from a patient treated with antithyroid drugs. The receptors were gathered from a woman in her 30s with Graves disease. Both conserved end residues are part of each CDR3. D genes are given only for firm matches. Expanded clones are given a class, and other clones once, few, many or no size at all.

CASSSGQGFGKLFF | TGTGCCAGCAGCTCTGGACAGGGTTTTGGAAAACTGTTTTTT | TRBV2 | TRBD1 | TRBJ1-4 | many
CSAGDIHSPLHF | TGCAGCGCTGGGGACATCCATTCACCCCTCCACTTT | TRBV29-1 | . | TRBJ1-6 | many
CASSYRVFYEQYF | TGTGCCAGCAGTTACAGGGTGTTCTACGAGCAGTACTTC | TRBV5-1 | . | TRBJ2-7 | many
CASSLQRIGTEAFF | TGTGCCAGCAGCCTCCAGCGGATCGGCACTGAAGCTTTCTTT | TRBV3-1 | . | TRBJ1-1 | many
CASRPTGGEETQYF | TGTGCCAGCAGACCAACAGGGGGCGAAGAGACCCAGTACTTC | TRBV7-9 | TRBD1 | TRBJ2-5 | .
CASSSIWTDHTDTQYF | TGTGCCAGCAGTTCTATTTGGACAGACCACACAGATACGCAGTATTTT | TRBV6-5 | . | TRBJ2-3 | many
CASSSDTGPLFGYTF | TGTGCCAGCAGCTCAGACACGGGGCCCCTTTTTGGCTACACCTTC | TRBV5-4 | . | TRBJ1-2 | few
CASSPGAGAMNTEAFF | TGTGCCAGCTCACCGGGCGCAGGTGCCATGAACACTGAAGCTTTCTTT | TRBV18 | . | TRBJ1-1 | many
CASSLNPGYGYTF | TGTGCCAGCAGTTTAAACCCGGGCTATGGCTACACCTTC | TRBV27 | . | TRBJ1-2 | many
CASGQGVNTGELFF | TGTGCCAGCGGGCAGGGGGTGAACACCGGGGAGCTGTTTTTT | TRBV27 | TRBD1 | TRBJ2-2 | few
CASSVKQDLYGYTF | TGTGCCAGCAGCGTAAAGCAGGATCTCTATGGCTACACCTTC | TRBV9 | . | TRBJ1-2 | many
CASSSLTGSGPDTQYF | TGTGCCAGCAGCAGCCTCACAGGGTCCGGTCCAGATACGCAGTATTTT | TRBV6-1 | . | TRBJ2-3 | many
CATSRTVDYEQYF | TGTGCCACCAGCAGGACCGTAGACTACGAGCAGTACTTC | TRBV15 | . | TRBJ2-7 | many
CGTGGLAAYEQYF | TGCGGCACCGGGGGACTTGCCGCCTACGAGCAGTACTTC | TRBV6-2/TRBV6-3 | . | TRBJ2-7 | many
CASSTKGQVNSPLHF | TGTGCCAGCAGTACAAAGGGACAAGTTAATTCACCCCTCCACTTT | TRBV27 | . | TRBJ1-6 | .
CASSPGQAGQPQHF | TGTGCCAGCAGCCCGGGACAGGCAGGCCAGCCCCAGCATTTT | TRBV7-2 | TRBD1 | TRBJ1-5 | many
CAISEGDFGYTF | TGTGCCATCAGTGAAGGGGACTTTGGCTACACCTTC | TRBV10-3 | . | TRBJ1-2 | many
CSAPGGTSGGVILDTQYF | TGCAGTGCACCAGGGGGGACTAGCGGGGGGGTGATATTAGATACGCAGTATTTT | TRBV20-1 | TRBD2 | TRBJ2-3 | few
CSARDSPEAFF | TGCAGTGCTAGAGACAGCCCCGAAGCTTTCTTT | TRBV20-1 | . | TRBJ1-1 | few
CSVADRAATYEQYF | TGCAGCGTGGCAGACAGGGCCGCCACCTACGAGCAGTACTTC | TRBV29-1 | TRBD1 | TRBJ2-7 | many
CASSYSLSGANVLTF | TGTGCCAGCAGTTACTCTTTATCTGGGGCCAACGTCCTGACTTTC | TRBV6-2/TRBV6-3 | . | TRBJ2-6 | once
CASSWASGANEQFF | TGTGCCAGCAGCTGGGCTAGCGGGGCAAACGAGCAGTTCTTC | TRBV11-2 | TRBD2 | TRBJ2-1 | .
CASTLGQGREKLFF | TGTGCCAGCACCCTGGGGCAGGGGAGGGAAAAACTGTTTTTT | TRBV12-3/TRBV12-4 | . | TRBJ1-4 | many
CSATQMSGTIYF | TGCAGTGCTACCCAGATGAGCGGCACCATATATTTT | TRBV20-1 | . | TRBJ1-3 | .
CASSVMPGGESPLHF | TGTGCCAGCAGCGTAATGCCCGGAGGGGAGTCACCCCTCCACTTT | TRBV9 | . | TRBJ1-6 | many
CASSQEPGATYGYTF | TGCGCCAGCAGCCAAGAACCAGGGGCGACCTATGGCTACACCTTC | TRBV4-1 | . | TRBJ1-2 | many
CASSGIGERDYGYTF | TGTGCCAGCAGCGGAATAGGGGAAAGGGACTATGGCTACACCTTC | TRBV2 | . | TRBJ1-2 | few
CASSEVTALAKNIQYF | TGTGCCAGCAGTGAGGTAACAGCACTAGCCAAAAACATTCAGTACTTC | TRBV2 | . | TRBJ2-4 | .
CASSVPGRDQPQHF | TGTGCCAGCAGTGTCCCGGGCCGGGACCAGCCCCAGCATTTT | TRBV6-1 | . | TRBJ1-5 | many
CSAGDFFSTNTEAFF | TGCAGTGCTGGAGATTTTTTCAGCACGAACACTGAAGCTTTCTTT | TRBV20-1 | . | TRBJ1-1 | .
CASRTGLDNSPLHF | TGTGCCAGCAGAACAGGCTTAGATAATTCACCCCTCCACTTT | TRBV6-1 | . | TRBJ1-6 | many
CASSRGGTQETQYF | TGTGCCAGCAGCCGCGGCGGTACTCAAGAGACCCAGTACTTC | TRBV11-2 | . | TRBJ2-5 | many
CASSLAYGRDGEQETQYF | TGTGCCAGCAGCTTAGCCTACGGACGGGACGGAGAGCAAGAGACCCAGTACTTC | TRBV7-2 | . | TRBJ2-5 | many
CGVEDRLAGSTDTQYF | TGCGGCGTTGAAGATCGCCTTGCCGGGAGCACAGATACGCAGTATTTT | TRBV29-1 | . | TRBJ2-3 | .
CSASRGDQETQYF | TGCAGTGCTAGTAGGGGGGACCAAGAGACCCAGTACTTC | TRBV20-1 | . | TRBJ2-5 | many
CASSEQGRSPLHF | TGTGCCAGCAGCGAGCAGGGGCGTTCACCCCTCCACTTT | TRBV2 | . | TRBJ1-6 | many
CATHASGGHTDTQYF | TGTGCCACTCATGCTAGCGGGGGACACACAGATACGCAGTATTTT | TRBV7-8 | TRBD2 | TRBJ2-3 | many
CASSWPGTGAGELFF | TGTGCCAGCAGTTGGCCCGGGACAGGGGCCGGGGAGCTGTTTTTT | TRBV6-5 | TRBD1 | TRBJ2-2 | many
CAISDPDSSREQYF | TGTGCCATCAGTGACCCGGACAGTTCAAGGGAGCAGTACTTC | TRBV10-3 | . | TRBJ2-7 | many
CASGTSGKQFF | TGTGCCAGCGGGACTAGCGGAAAGCAGTTCTTC | TRBV6-1 | TRBD2 | TRBJ2-1 | few
CASSRGGVRNTEAFF | TGTGCCAGCAGCCGGGGGGGGGTCAGGAACACTGAAGCTTTCTTT | TRBV12-3/TRBV12-4 | . | TRBJ1-1 | many
CASSGLLGELFF | TGTGCCAGCAGCGGTCTTCTCGGGGAGCTGTTTTTT | TRBV9 | . | TRBJ2-2 | few
CASSDPSYNEQFF | TGTGCCAGCAGTGACCCTAGCTACAATGAGCAGTTCTTC | TRBV6-1 | . | TRBJ2-1 | few
CASRPTEGDTEAFF | TGTGCCAGCAGGCCGACAGAGGGGGACACTGAAGCTTTCTTT | TRBV12-3/TRBV12-4 | . | TRBJ1-1 | many
CASSPAGSMVSNEQFF | TGTGCCAGCTCACCCGCCGGGAGTATGGTATCAAATGAGCAGTTCTTC | TRBV18 | . | TRBJ2-1 | many
CASSIGQDFSDEQFF | TGTGCCAGTAGTATAGGGCAGGATTTTTCGGATGAGCAGTTCTTC | TRBV19 | . | TRBJ2-1 | few
CASRPAGQETQYF | TGTGCCAGCAGGCCCGCCGGGCAAGAGACCCAGTACTTC | TRBV28 | . | TRBJ2-5 | many
CASGHPGGNTEAFF | TGTGCTAGTGGTCACCCGGGGGGGAACACTGAAGCTTTCTTT | TRBV12-5 | . | TRBJ1-1 | .
CASRPRDSVAYGYTF | TGTGCCAGTAGACCCCGGGACAGTGTGGCCTATGGCTACACCTTC | TRBV19 | TRBD1 | TRBJ1-2 | few
CASSFYYAGITDTQYF | TGTGCCAGCAGTTTTTACTATGCAGGGATAACAGATACGCAGTATTTT | TRBV27 | . | TRBJ2-3 | .
CSVDRGDEQYF | TGCAGCGTCGACAGGGGCGACGAGCAGTACTTC | TRBV29-1 | TRBD1 | TRBJ2-7 | once
CASSLGGTVAGELFF | TGTGCCAGTAGTTTGGGGGGCACCGTCGCCGGGGAGCTGTTTTTT | TRBV19 | . | TRBJ2-2 | .
CASSLDGSGNTIYF | TGTGCCAGCAGCCTAGACGGTTCTGGAAACACCATATATTTT | TRBV7-2 | . | TRBJ1-3 | many
CASLKLAGAEQFF | TGCGCCAGCTTAAAACTAGCGGGGGCCGAGCAGTTCTTC | TRBV5-1 | TRBD2 | TRBJ2-1 | many
CASSPYGRDTQYF | TGTGCCAGCAGCCCCTACGGAAGAGATACGCAGTATTTT | TRBV7-2 | . | TRBJ2-3 | many
CASSSMTDQEKLFF | TGTGCCAGCAGCTCCATGACAGACCAGGAAAAACTGTTTTTT | TRBV7-9 | . | TRBJ1-4 | many
CATSESGRNQETQYF | TGTGCCACCAGTGAGTCGGGACGGAATCAAGAGACCCAGTACTTC | TRBV24-1 | . | TRBJ2-5 | many
CASSLGTGITEAFF | TGTGCCAGCAGCTTAGGGACAGGGATCACTGAAGCTTTCTTT | TRBV7-9 | TRBD1 | TRBJ1-1 | many
CASSEVGGGQPQHF | TGTGCCAGCAGTGAAGTGGGGGGGGGTCAGCCCCAGCATTTT | TRBV25-1 | . | TRBJ1-5 | few